This passage covers 21 T cell receptor beta chains from one sample sequenced in a study of T cells in Graves' hyperthyroidism and ophthalmopathy. Amplified TCR beta CDR3 regions derived from RNA transcripts. First-round RT-PCR with HTBI primers amplified the TCR CDR3 region. TCRdb analysed the multiplex PCR reads with MiXCR anew, one entry per CDR3 protein. In the table there are under 600,000 distinct CDR3 sequences, approximately 16% of which are singletons. The specimen sequenced was blood. The source is a woman aged 40 to 55 with Graves' ophthalmopathy.

The table lists this clonotype with many counts. The chain links TRBV2 to TRBJ2-1; the D gene is possibly TRBD2 (7 bases). The CDR3 extends over 14 amino acids. V was pared by 5 bases and J by 5 bases, with 13 bases between. Germline values: CDR1 SNHLY, CDR2 FYNNEI. The CDR3: CASSRRGTNNEQFF. CDR3 DNA: TGTGCCAGCAGTAGGCGGGGGACAAACAATGAGCAGTTCTTC.

This clonotype was detected a few times. The chain combines TRBV12-3 or TRBV12-4 with TRBJ2-5; D is unresolved. The CDR3 length is 13 residues. Trimming shortened V by 3 bases and J by 3 bases, and 8 bases separated the two germline ends. The CDR3 DNA is TGTGCCAGCAGTTTTGGGGATGAAGAGACCCAGTACTTC. This sequence encodes CASSFGDEETQYF.

Regarding this clonotype: This sequence may be a read error, since a much larger clone differs from it by one base. The chain recombines TRBV28 with TRBJ2-7; 8 nucleotides line up with TRBD1. Germline CDR1 is MDHEN and CDR2 is SYDVKM. The CDR3 is made up of 14 amino acids. CDR3 sequence (DNA): TGTGCCGGCAGATTGACAGGGGCCTCATACGAGCAGTACTTC. The encoded protein is CAGRLTGASYEQYF.

The chain carries TRBV5-1 and TRBJ1-2; tentatively, D is TRBD1 (5 bases). The CDR3 extends over 14 amino acids. Looked up from germline, CDR1 is SGHRS and CDR2 is YFSETQ. The V end was cut by 4 bases, the J end by 4 bases, with 14 bases between. In DNA, the CDR3 is TGCGCCAGCAGCCAGTCCGCTAGGGGCTATGGCTACACCTTC. This gives the protein CASSQSARGYGYTF.

This clonotype showed up just a few times. V usage is TRBV5-4 and J usage is TRBJ2-7; the match to TRBD2 covers 12 bases. This CDR3 region has 16 residues. Per the germline V gene, CDR1 is SGHNT and CDR2 is YYREEE (reference sequence). The trim removed 0 bases at V and 6 bases at J, leaving 7 bases unmatched. CDR3 DNA: TGTGCCAGCAGCTTGGGCGGCCTAGCGGGAGGGGTCGAGCAGTACTTC. This codes for CASSLGGLAGGVEQYF.

This clonotype was found many times. The V and J genes are TRBV11-1 and TRBJ1-1; D is unclear. This CDR3 comprises 13 residues. Trimming took off 5 bases at V and 0 bases at J, with 7 bases between the two ends. Germline CDR1 and CDR2: SGHAT and FQDESV (reference sequence). DNA of the CDR3: TGTGCCAGCAGCCGGAATTTGAACACTGAAGCTTTCTTT. It encodes CASSRNLNTEAFF.

This clonotype was seen a few times. The rearrangement links TRBV27 to TRBJ2-1; D remains unclear. This CDR3 spans 13 amino acids. CDR1 is MNHEY and CDR2 is SMNVEV in the germline V gene (reference sequence). The germline V and J ends were trimmed by 4 bases and 7 bases, with 11 bases remaining between them. As DNA, the CDR3 is TGTGCCAGCAGTTGGGGTGGGTGGAATGAGCAGTTCTTC. Amino acid sequence: CASSWGGWNEQFF.

This clonotype was found many times. J is TRBJ1-4 and V is TRBV3-1; D uncertain. This CDR3 region has 17 residues. CDR1 LGHDT and CDR2 YNNKEL come from the germline V gene (reference sequence). Trimming left V 4 bases short and J 4 bases short, with 19 bases between. CDR3 nucleotide sequence: TGTGCCAGCAGCCGACACTCCACCCTTCCTCTTAATGAAAAACTGTTTTTT. It yields the protein CASSRHSTLPLNEKLFF.

The rearrangement links TRBV29-1 to TRBJ2-3, with 9 bases that match TRBD1. The CDR3 has 16 residues. V shed 2 bases, J shed 3 bases, and the junction held 9 bases outside the gene matches. Germline V CDR1 and CDR2: SQVTM, ANQGSEA. The CDR3: CSVERGGQGRTDTQYF. CDR3 nucleotide sequence: TGCAGCGTTGAAAGGGGGGGACAGGGTCGGACAGATACGCAGTATTTT.

In its sample, this clonotype was seen many times. Here the CDR3 reads CASRPGTGGTGELFF. CDR3 DNA: TGTGCCAGCAGGCCCGGGACAGGGGGGACCGGGGAGCTGTTTTTT. V is TRBV28 and J is TRBJ2-2, with 11 bases lining up with TRBD1. Germline CDR1 is MDHEN and CDR2 is SYDVKM. Trimming cost V 6 bases and J 5 bases; bases outside gene matches: 5. CDR3 length equals 15 residues.

There are many counts of this clonotype. CDR3 nucleotides: TGTGCCAGCTCACCACTCGGACAGGGGACCCTAATGGGGCTAGAGACCCAGTACTTC. It yields the protein CASSPLGQGTLMGLETQYF. The chain uses TRBV18 and TRBJ2-5; TRBD1 matches 9 bases. Germline V CDR1 and CDR2: KGHSH, LQKENI. Trimming cost V 1 base and J 4 bases; bases outside gene matches: 16. CDR3 length equals 19 residues.

This CDR3 reads CASSGQVPPYEQYF. CDR3 DNA sequence: TGTGCCAGCTCCGGACAGGTCCCGCCCTACGAGCAGTACTTC. The chain links TRBV27 to TRBJ2-7; 7 bases match TRBD1. CDR1 MNHEY and CDR2 SMNVEV come from the germline V gene (reference sequence). J was trimmed by 2 bases and V by 8 bases; bases with no gene match: 9. This CDR3 contains 14 residues.

This clonotype was counted ten times or more. The V and J genes are TRBV3-1 and TRBJ1-2; weak D call: TRBD1 (5 bases). The germline V gene encodes CDR1 LGHDT and CDR2 YNNKEL (reference sequence). The CDR3 contains 14 residues. Trimming removed 0 bases from V and 7 bases from J, with 12 bases in between. The CDR3 DNA is TGTGCCAGCAGCCAAGAGGGGCGGGCTGGTGGCTACACCTTC. Translation: CASSQEGRAGGYTF. The full variable domain, rest sourced from reference TRBV3-1 and TRBJ1-2, is DTAVSQTPKYLVTQMGNDKSIKCEQNLGHDTMYWYKQDSKKFLKIMFSYNNKELIINETVPNRFSPKSPDKAHLNLHINSLELGDSAVYFCASSQEGRAGGYTFGSGTRLTVV.

This clonotype was counted ten times or more. The chain combines TRBV30 with TRBJ2-7; tentatively, D is TRBD1 (6 bases). Germline V gives CDR1 GTSNPN, CDR2 SVGIG (reference sequence). The length of the CDR3 is 15 residues. The germline V and J ends were trimmed by 4 bases and 5 bases, with 21 bases remaining between them. CDR3 loop: CAWTPGQKGSDEQYF. Here the CDR3 DNA reads TGTGCCTGGACCCCGGGACAAAAGGGAAGCGACGAGCAGTACTTC. The full variable domain, completed using reference TRBV30 and TRBJ2-7, is SQTIHQWPATLVQPVGSPLSLECTVEGTSNPNLYWYRQAAGRGLQLLFYSVGIGQISSEVPQNLSASRPQDRQFILSSKKLLLSDSGFYLCAWTPGQKGSDEQYFGPGTRLTVT.

This clonotype was counted at least ten times. The chain couples TRBV28 to TRBJ2-2; D is possibly TRBD1 (5 bases). The CDR3 length is 15 residues. Deletions cut 3 bases from V and 3 bases from J, with 11 bases between. From germline, CDR1 is MDHEN and CDR2 SYDVKM. CDR3 in DNA: TGTGCCAGCAGTTTGTTAGGGGTGGACACCGGGGAGCTGTTTTTT. Its protein product is CASSLLGVDTGELFF. Together with reference TRBV28 and TRBJ2-2, the CDR3 gives the full variable domain: DVKVTQSSRYLVKRTGEKVFLECVQDMDHENMFWYRQDPGLGLRLIYFSYDVKMKEKGDIPEGYSVSREKKERFSLILESASTNQTSMYLCASSLLGVDTGELFFGEGSRLTVL.

This clonotype was seen many times. The CDR3 here is CASSISSSNQPQHF. CDR3 coding DNA: TGTGCCAGCAGTATTTCTAGTAGCAATCAGCCCCAGCATTTT. The genes are TRBV2 and TRBJ1-5; D is ambiguous. Germline V CDR1 and CDR2: SNHLY, FYNNEI. CDR3 length equals 14 residues. The V end lost 5 bases, the J end lost 0 bases, and 8 bases lay between the germline ends.

This clonotype was seen ten or more times. The chain joins TRBV12-3 or TRBV12-4 to TRBJ2-6, with D uncertain. The length of the CDR3 is 15 residues. Deletions cut 4 bases from V and 0 bases from J, with 7 bases between. CDR3 coding DNA: TGTGCCAGCAGTTATGGGTCCTCTGGGGCCAACGTCCTGACTTTC. Protein: CASSYGSSGANVLTF.

The chain joins TRBV6-5 to TRBJ1-6; D unresolved. Germline V gene data show CDR1 as MNHEY and CDR2 as SVGAGI. The CDR3 spans 14 residues. V was cut by 4 bases and J by 6 bases, with 10 bases left in between. This chain's CDR3 is CASSSYGSNSPLHF. The CDR3 DNA sequence: TGTGCCAGCAGTTCGTATGGGTCTAATTCACCCCTCCACTTT.

On this clonotype itself: Given a much more abundant clone one base away, this may be a read error. V is TRBV5-1 and J is TRBJ1-1; 7 positions agree with TRBD1. The V gene's germline CDR1 is SGHRS and CDR2 YFSETQ. This CDR3 comprises 14 residues. CDR3 sequence (DNA): TGCGCCAGCAGCTTACAGGGGAGTATGGGTGAAGCTTCCTTT. Its translation is CASSLQGSMGEASF.

This clonotype has at least ten counts. The chain has TRBV10-3 and TRBJ2-5; 13 bases match TRBD2. Germline loops: CDR1 ENHRY, CDR2 SYGVKD. The CDR3 loop spans 15 amino acids. The V and J ends lost 2 bases and 6 bases, in that order; junction bases with no gene match: 3. CDR3 residues: CAISEPTSGGKTQYF. CDR3 DNA: TGTGCCATCAGTGAGCCGACTAGCGGGGGGAAGACCCAGTACTTC.

The chain joins TRBV6-5 to TRBJ1-2; D is ambiguous. Between the trimmed V and J ends, which lost 0 bases and 7 bases, there was a span of 12 bases. The CDR3 sequence is 14 residues long. The germline V gene has CDR1 MNHEY and CDR2 SVGAGI. CDR3 region: CASSYSRDDSGYTF. As DNA, the CDR3 is TGTGCCAGCAGTTACTCTAGGGATGATTCTGGCTACACCTTC.